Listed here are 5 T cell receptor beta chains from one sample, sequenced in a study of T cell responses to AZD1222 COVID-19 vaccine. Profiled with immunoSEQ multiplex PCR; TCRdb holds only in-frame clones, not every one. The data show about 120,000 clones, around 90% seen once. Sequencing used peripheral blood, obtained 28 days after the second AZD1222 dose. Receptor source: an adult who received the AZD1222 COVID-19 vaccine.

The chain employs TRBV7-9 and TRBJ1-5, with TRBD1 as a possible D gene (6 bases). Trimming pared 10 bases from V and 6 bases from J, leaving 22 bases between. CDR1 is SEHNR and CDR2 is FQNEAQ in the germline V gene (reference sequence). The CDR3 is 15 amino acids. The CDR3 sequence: CATRGAGDRSQPQHF. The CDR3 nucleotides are TGTGCCACCCGGGGGGCGGGGGACCGGAGTCAGCCCCAGCATTTT.

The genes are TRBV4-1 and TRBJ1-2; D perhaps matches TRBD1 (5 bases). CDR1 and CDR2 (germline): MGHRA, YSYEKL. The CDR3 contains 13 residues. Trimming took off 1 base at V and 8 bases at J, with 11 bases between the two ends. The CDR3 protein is CASSQGRGRGYTF. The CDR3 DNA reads TGCGCCAGCAGCCAAGGGAGGGGTCGAGGCTACACCTTC.

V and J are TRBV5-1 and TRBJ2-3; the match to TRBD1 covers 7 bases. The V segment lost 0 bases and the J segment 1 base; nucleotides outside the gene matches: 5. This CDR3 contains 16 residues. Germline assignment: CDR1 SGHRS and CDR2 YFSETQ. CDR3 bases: TGCGCCAGCAGCTTGGGCCTAACAGGGGGCACAGATACGCAGTATTTT. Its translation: CASSLGLTGGTDTQYF.

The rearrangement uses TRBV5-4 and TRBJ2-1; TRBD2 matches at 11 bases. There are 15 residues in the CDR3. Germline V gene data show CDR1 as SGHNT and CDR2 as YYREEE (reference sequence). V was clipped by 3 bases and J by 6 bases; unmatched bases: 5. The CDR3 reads CASSYSGGAFNEQFF. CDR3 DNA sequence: TGTGCCAGCAGCTATAGCGGGGGGGCATTCAATGAGCAGTTCTTC.

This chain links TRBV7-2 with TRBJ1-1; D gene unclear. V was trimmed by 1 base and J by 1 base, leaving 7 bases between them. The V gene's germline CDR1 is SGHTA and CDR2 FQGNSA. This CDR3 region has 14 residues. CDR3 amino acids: CASSLDPKNTEAFF. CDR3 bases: TGTGCCAGCAGCTTAGACCCAAAGAACACTGAAGCTTTCTTT.